This entry is about one T cell receptor (beta chain). Antigen unknown. Assay used: immunoSEQ multiplex PCR; TCRdb lists only in-frame clones, some missing. The sample carries fewer than 250,000 clones, 80% to 90% recorded once. This entry comes from a study of cytomegalovirus exposure and HLA in healthy donors. Overall study context: The 110 or so validation repertoires used the same platform as the 650 to 750 first-cohort repertoires, a later analysis reported.

Germline V gives CDR1 MDHEN, CDR2 SYDVKM. With 4 bases removed from V and 9 bases from J, the gap between germline ends came to 22 bases. This CDR3 is built from 16 residues. Study-level results: Listed as cytomegalovirus-associated were 150 or so TCR beta chains.

The sample consisted of PBMCs. The sequence was obtained from a man younger than 35 in good health and CMV-seronegative. This chain uses TRBV28 with TRBJ2-1; the D gene is possibly TRBD2 (5 bases). The CDR3: CASSSTRVVRLSEQFF. The CDR3 DNA follows: TGTGCCAGCAGTTCCACTAGAGTAGTTAGGTTAAGTGAGCAGTTCTTC.